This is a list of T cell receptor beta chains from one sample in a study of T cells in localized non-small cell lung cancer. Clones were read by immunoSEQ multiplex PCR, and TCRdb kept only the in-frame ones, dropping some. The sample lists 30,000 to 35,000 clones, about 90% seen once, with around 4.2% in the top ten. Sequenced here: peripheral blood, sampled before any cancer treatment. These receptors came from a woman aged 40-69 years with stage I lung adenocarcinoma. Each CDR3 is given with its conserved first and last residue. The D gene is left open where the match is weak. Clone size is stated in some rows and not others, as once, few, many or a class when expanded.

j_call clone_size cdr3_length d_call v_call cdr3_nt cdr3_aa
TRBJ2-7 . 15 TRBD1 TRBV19 TGTGCCAGTAAAACCTCCGGGACAGTAGCCTACGAGCAGTACTTC CASKTSGTVAYEQYF
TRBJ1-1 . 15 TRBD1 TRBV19 TGTGCCAGTACCGCCTTCCAGGGGGGGATGACTGAAGCTTTCTTT CASTAFQGGMTEAFF
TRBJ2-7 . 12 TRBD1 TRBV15 TGTGCCACCGGGACAGGATCCGACGAGCAGTACTTC CATGTGSDEQYF
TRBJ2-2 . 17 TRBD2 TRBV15 TGTGCCACCAGCAGGGGAGCGGGGGGCAGCTCTTTCGGGGAGCTGTTTTTT CATSRGAGGSSFGELFF
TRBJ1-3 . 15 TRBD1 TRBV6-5 TGTGCCAGCAGCCGGACAGGCGACTCTGGAAACACCATATATTTT CASSRTGDSGNTIYF
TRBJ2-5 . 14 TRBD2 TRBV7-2 TGTGCCAGCAGCGCGACTCTAGCGGGGGAGACCCAGTACTTC CASSATLAGETQYF
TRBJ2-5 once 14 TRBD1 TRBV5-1 TGCGCCAGCAGCTTTCCCGGGACAGAGGGGACCCAGTACTTC CASSFPGTEGTQYF
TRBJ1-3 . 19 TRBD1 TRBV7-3 TGTGCCAGCAGCTTATCCCCACTAGGACAGGGGATGTCTGGAAACACCATATATTTT CASSLSPLGQGMSGNTIYF
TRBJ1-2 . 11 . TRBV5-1 TGCGCCAGCCTCGGGAGTTATGGCTACACCTTC CASLGSYGYTF
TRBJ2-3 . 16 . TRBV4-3 TGCGCCAGCAGCCAAGATGTAGGGCAAGCCACAGATACGCAGTATTTT CASSQDVGQATDTQYF
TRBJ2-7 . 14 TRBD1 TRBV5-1 TGCGCCAGCAGCTTGGAGACAGGGATCTACGAGCAGTACTTC CASSLETGIYEQYF
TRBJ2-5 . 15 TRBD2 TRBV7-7 TGTGCTAGCAGCTTGGGGCGGGAGTACCAAGAGACCCAGTACTTC CASSLGREYQETQYF
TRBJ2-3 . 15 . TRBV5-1 TGCGCCAGCAGCTTGTCGGCCAGATCCACAGATACGCAGTATTTT CASSLSARSTDTQYF
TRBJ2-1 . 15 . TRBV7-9 TGTGCCAGCAGCCAACCGTGGGGCTCCTACAATGAGCAGTTCTTC CASSQPWGSYNEQFF
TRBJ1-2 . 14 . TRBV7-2 TGTGCCAGCAGCTCCCGCGGGGCCTACGATGGCTACACCTTC CASSSRGAYDGYTF
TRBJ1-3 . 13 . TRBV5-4 TGTGCCAGCGGGCAGAGCTCTGGAAACACCATATATTTT CASGQSSGNTIYF
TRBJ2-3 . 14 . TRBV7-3 TGTGCCAGCAGCCCCTTCTACGGCACAGATACGCAGTATTTT CASSPFYGTDTQYF
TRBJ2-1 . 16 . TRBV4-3 TGCGCCAGCAGCCAAGAATGGGCTGGACTCTACAATGAGCAGTTCTTC CASSQEWAGLYNEQFF
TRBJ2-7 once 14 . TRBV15 TGTGCCACCAGCATAGGGACTGGCCCCTACGAGCAGTACTTC CATSIGTGPYEQYF
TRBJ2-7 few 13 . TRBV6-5 TGTGCCAGCATCCCCGGAGACTCCTACGAGCAGTACTTC CASIPGDSYEQYF
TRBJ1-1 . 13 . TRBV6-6 TGTGCCAGCAGTTACGCCAACAGGGATGAAGCTTTCTTT CASSYANRDEAFF
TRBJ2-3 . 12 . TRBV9 TGTGCCAGCAGCGTCTTAACAGATACGCAGTATTTT CASSVLTDTQYF
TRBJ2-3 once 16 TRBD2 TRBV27 TGTGCCAGCAGTTTATCGGGGGGCGGGAGGACAGATACGCAGTATTTT CASSLSGGGRTDTQYF
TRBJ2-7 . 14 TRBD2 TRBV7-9 TGTGCCGGTACCACTAGCGGGGGCGTCTACGAGCAGTACTTC CAGTTSGGVYEQYF
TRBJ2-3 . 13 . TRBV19 TGTGCCAGTAATCAGGGAAGCACAGATACGCAGTATTTT CASNQGSTDTQYF
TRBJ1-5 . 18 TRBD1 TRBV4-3 TGCGCCAGCAGCCAAGAGCAAAGGGACAGGGGTACCAATCAGCCCCAGCATTTT CASSQEQRDRGTNQPQHF
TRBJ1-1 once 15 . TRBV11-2 TGTGCCAGCAGCTTAGATCCGACCTCCAACACTGAAGCTTTCTTT CASSLDPTSNTEAFF
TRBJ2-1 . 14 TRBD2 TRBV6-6 TGTGCCAGCAGTTACCAGCGGGGGGGCCCTGAGCAGTTCTTC CASSYQRGGPEQFF
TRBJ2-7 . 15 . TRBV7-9 TGTGCCAGCAGCTTACCACCGCCACCGTCCTACGAGCAGTACTTC CASSLPPPPSYEQYF
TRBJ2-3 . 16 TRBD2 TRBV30 TGTGCCTGGAGAGATATCACTAGCGGGGGTCCCGATACGCAGTATTTT CAWRDITSGGPDTQYF
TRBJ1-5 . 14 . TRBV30 TGTGCCTGGAGTGTACCAGGGCTGGTTCAGCCCCAGCATTTT CAWSVPGLVQPQHF
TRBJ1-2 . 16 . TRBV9 TGTGCCAGCAGCGTTGGAGTTGGAGGGGGTAACTATGGCTACACCTTC CASSVGVGGGNYGYTF
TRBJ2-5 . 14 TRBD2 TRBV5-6 TGTGCCAGCAGCTTGGTGACTAGCGCAGAGACCCAGTACTTC CASSLVTSAETQYF
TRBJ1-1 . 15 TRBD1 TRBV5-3 TGTGCCAGCAGCTTGGCCGAGACGGCGAGGGGGCGAGCTTTCTTT CASSLAETARGRAFF
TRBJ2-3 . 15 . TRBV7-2 TGTGCCAGCACCCTTCTCGCAATAAGCACAGATACGCAGTATTTT CASTLLAISTDTQYF
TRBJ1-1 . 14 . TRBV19 TGTGCCAGTAGTATAACAGGGACGAACACTGAAGCTTTCTTT CASSITGTNTEAFF
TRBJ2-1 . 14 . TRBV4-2 TGTGCCAGCAGACCCCCGGGGGTGGGGAATGAGCAGTTCTTC CASRPPGVGNEQFF
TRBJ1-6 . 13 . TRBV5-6 TGTGCCAGCAGCCTGACAGTCAATTCACCCCTCCACTTT CASSLTVNSPLHF
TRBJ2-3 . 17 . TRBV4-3 TGCGCCAGCAGCCAAGGAGCCGGCCAGTCAAGCACAGATACGCAGTATTTT CASSQGAGQSSTDTQYF
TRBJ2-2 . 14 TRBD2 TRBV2 TGTGCCAGCAGTGCGGGACTATACACCGGGGAGCTGTTTTTT CASSAGLYTGELFF
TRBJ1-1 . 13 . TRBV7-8 TGTGCCAGCAGCTCTCCCTCCTCCGGCGTAGCTTTCTTT CASSSPSSGVAFF
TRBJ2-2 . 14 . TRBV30 TGTGCCTGGAGCCATGGGGGGGCCACCGGGGAGCTGTTTTTT CAWSHGGATGELFF
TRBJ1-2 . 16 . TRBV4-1 TGCGCCAGCAGCTCTCAAGGACAGATTCAAAACTATGGCTACACCTTC CASSSQGQIQNYGYTF
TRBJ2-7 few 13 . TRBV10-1 TGCGCCAGCAGTGAGGGGAGTCCCCCCGAGCAGTACTTC CASSEGSPPEQYF
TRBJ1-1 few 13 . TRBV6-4 TGTGCCAGCAGTGAGGGCGGGCACACTGAAGCTTTCTTT CASSEGGHTEAFF